Listed below are T cell receptor beta chains from one sample, sequenced in a study of T cells in Graves' hyperthyroidism and ophthalmopathy. TCRdb re-called the multiplex PCR reads through MiXCR, storing one row per CDR3 protein. The sample holds 500,000 to 700,000 distinct CDR3 sequences, over 15% seen once. The sample comprised blood. The source of these receptors is a woman aged 18-29 years with Graves' hyperthyroidism. Each CDR3 is given with its conserved first and last residue. Fields, in order: V gene, J gene, clone size, CDR3 length, D gene, CDR3 protein, CDR3 DNA. A D gene is named only where the DNA matches it firmly. Only part of the rows carry a size: once, few, many, or a class if the clone is expanded.

V gene: TRBV2
J gene: TRBJ2-5
clone size: NA
CDR3 length: 17
D gene: NA
CDR3 protein: CASSEALLRLPQETQYF
CDR3 DNA: TGTGCCAGCAGTGAAGCGCTTCTACGGCTGCCACAAGAGACCCAGTACTTC

V gene: TRBV19
J gene: TRBJ1-1
clone size: few
CDR3 length: 15
D gene: NA
CDR3 protein: CASSRARGVNTEAFF
CDR3 DNA: TGTGCCAGTAGTAGGGCGAGGGGGGTGAACACTGAAGCTTTCTTT

V gene: TRBV7-9
J gene: TRBJ1-1
clone size: NA
CDR3 length: 15
D gene: TRBD1
CDR3 protein: CASSLGQETNTEAFF
CDR3 DNA: TGTGCCAGCAGCTTGGGACAGGAAACTAACACTGAAGCTTTCTTT

V gene: TRBV7-2
J gene: TRBJ2-7
clone size: NA
CDR3 length: 13
D gene: NA
CDR3 protein: CASSRYRNYEQYF
CDR3 DNA: TGTGCCAGCAGCCGTTACAGGAATTACGAGCAGTACTTC

V gene: TRBV30
J gene: TRBJ2-7
clone size: many
CDR3 length: 16
D gene: TRBD2
CDR3 protein: CAWSAWSGRASYEQYF
CDR3 DNA: TGTGCCTGGAGCGCTTGGAGCGGGAGGGCGTCCTACGAGCAGTACTTC

V gene: TRBV6-2/TRBV6-3
J gene: TRBJ2-7
clone size: many
CDR3 length: 13
D gene: TRBD1
CDR3 protein: CASSYGDRASRDF
CDR3 DNA: TGTGCCAGCAGTTACGGGGACAGAGCCTCAAGAGACTTC

V gene: TRBV12-3/TRBV12-4
J gene: TRBJ2-7
clone size: NA
CDR3 length: 15
D gene: NA
CDR3 protein: CASSQTAGRTYEQYF
CDR3 DNA: TGTGCCAGCAGTCAAACGGCAGGAAGGACCTACGAGCAGTACTTC

V gene: TRBV3-1
J gene: TRBJ2-3
clone size: NA
CDR3 length: 16
D gene: TRBD2
CDR3 protein: CASSQGLAGVRDTQYF
CDR3 DNA: TGTGCCAGCAGCCAAGGTCTAGCGGGAGTTAGAGATACGCAGTATTTT

V gene: TRBV12-3/TRBV12-4
J gene: TRBJ2-1
clone size: few
CDR3 length: 10
D gene: NA
CDR3 protein: CASSSYEQFF
CDR3 DNA: TGTGCCAGCAGTTCTTATGAGCAGTTCTTC

V gene: TRBV10-3
J gene: TRBJ2-2
clone size: NA
CDR3 length: 14
D gene: NA
CDR3 protein: CAISDLGNTGELFF
CDR3 DNA: TGTGCCATCAGTGATCTGGGAAACACCGGGGAGCTGTTTTTT

V gene: TRBV28
J gene: TRBJ1-1
clone size: many
CDR3 length: 18
D gene: NA
CDR3 protein: CASSLISRDRTPNTEAFF
CDR3 DNA: TGTGCCAGCAGTTTAATCTCCCGGGACCGCACCCCGAACACTGAAGCTTTCTTT

V gene: TRBV7-9
J gene: TRBJ2-7
clone size: many
CDR3 length: 16
D gene: TRBD2
CDR3 protein: CASSPGTSGTPYEQYF
CDR3 DNA: TGTGCCAGCAGCCCCGGGACTAGCGGAACCCCCTACGAGCAGTACTTC

V gene: TRBV6-2/TRBV6-3
J gene: TRBJ1-2
clone size: few
CDR3 length: 13
D gene: NA
CDR3 protein: CAGSYPQGFGYTF
CDR3 DNA: TGTGCCGGCAGTTACCCCCAGGGGTTTGGCTACACCTTC

V gene: TRBV24-1
J gene: TRBJ2-3
clone size: NA
CDR3 length: 15
D gene: TRBD2
CDR3 protein: CATSEGRGVADTQYF
CDR3 DNA: TGTGCCACCAGTGAGGGGAGGGGTGTAGCAGATACGCAGTATTTT